Listed below are T cell receptor beta chains from one sample, sequenced in a study of metastatic and nonmetastatic thyroid tumors. Using MiXCR, TCRdb reanalyzed the PCR reads. The sample lists around 53,000 clones, 17% occurring once. The sample was blood. All receptors derive from a female donor with papillary thyroid cancer or a benign thyroid nodule (not recorded which). Some clones in this sample may be carry-over from other donors' samples. Each CDR3 is given with its conserved first and last residue. The D gene is left open where the match is weak. Clone size is given for some rows only: seen once, a few or many times, or a class if the clone is expanded.

size: few; J: TRBJ2-6; V: TRBV6-1; D: NA; CDR3: CASTMKECGANVPTF; DNA: TGTGCCAGCACTATGAAGGAATGTGGGGCCAACGTCCCGACTTTC
size: NA; J: TRBJ2-7; V: TRBV28; D: TRBD1; CDR3: CASSYNIRDRGPFSYEQYF; DNA: TGTGCCAGCAGTTATAATATCCGGGACAGGGGTCCCTTCTCCTACGAGCAGTACTTC
size: many; J: TRBJ2-5; V: TRBV15; D: NA; CDR3: CATSGRIDGETQYF; DNA: TGTGCCACCAGCGGGAGGATAGATGGGGAGACCCAGTACTTC
size: many; J: TRBJ1-5; V: TRBV29-1; D: NA; CDR3: CSVGWRQNQPQHF; DNA: TGCAGCGTTGGATGGAGGCAGAATCAGCCCCAGCATTTT
size: few; J: TRBJ2-7; V: TRBV27; D: NA; CDR3: CASIPLIGIVRYEQYF; DNA: TGTGCCAGCATACCCCTGATAGGTATCGTGCGATACGAGCAGTACTTC
size: many; J: TRBJ2-7; V: TRBV28; D: NA; CDR3: CASSSSNLKFAYEQYF; DNA: TGTGCCAGCAGTTCCTCAAACCTGAAATTCGCCTACGAGCAGTACTTC
size: few; J: TRBJ1-2; V: TRBV6-1; D: NA; CDR3: CAGSLDLDSVYTF; DNA: TGTGCCGGCTCGTTAGACCTGGACAGCGTCTACACCTTC
size: many; J: TRBJ2-1; V: TRBV19; D: NA; CDR3: CASTKTGTGTYNEQFF; DNA: TGTGCCAGTACCAAAACTGGGACTGGGACCTACAATGAGCAGTTCTTC
size: many; J: TRBJ1-1; V: TRBV28; D: NA; CDR3: CASSFIAGKGAFF; DNA: TGTGCCAGCAGTTTTATCGCGGGTAAAGGAGCTTTCTTT
size: many; J: TRBJ2-3; V: TRBV20-1; D: NA; CDR3: CSARGVVGLGDTQYF; DNA: TGCAGTGCTAGAGGGGTCGTAGGTTTGGGTGATACGCAGTATTTT
size: many; J: TRBJ2-7; V: TRBV11-2; D: NA; CDR3: CASSLDLLGQGEEEQYF; DNA: TGTGCCAGCAGCTTAGATCTGTTGGGGCAGGGGGAGGAAGAGCAGTACTTC
size: many; J: TRBJ2-1; V: TRBV7-2; D: TRBD2; CDR3: CASSPPSGGPHEQFF; DNA: TGTGCCAGCAGCCCACCCTCGGGAGGGCCCCATGAGCAGTTCTTC
size: NA; J: TRBJ2-5; V: TRBV12-3/TRBV12-4; D: TRBD1; CDR3: CASSEGDRDQETQYF; DNA: TGTGCCAGCAGTGAGGGCGACAGGGACCAAGAGACCCAGTACTTC
size: many; J: TRBJ2-7; V: TRBV6-4; D: NA; CDR3: CASSRDATSYEQYF; DNA: TGTGCCAGCAGTCGGGACGCCACCTCCTACGAGCAGTACTTC
size: few; J: TRBJ2-7; V: TRBV28; D: NA; CDR3: CASSLWDSYEQYF; DNA: TGTGCCAGCAGTTTGTGGGATTCCTACGAGCAGTACTTC